Below are 31 T cell receptor beta chains sequenced from a single sample in a study of early T cells in non-severe SARS-CoV-2 infection. TCRdb fed the 5' RACE reads into MiXCR, producing one record per CDR3 protein. This sample has tens of thousands of distinct CDR3 sequences, with less than 4.5% found just once. The sequencing input was whole blood. Receptors were obtained from an adult who was a healthcare worker with PCR-confirmed SARS-CoV-2 infection or an uninfected control (not recorded which).

This clonotype was counted many times. V gene TRBV7-9 combines with J gene TRBJ2-2; D unresolved. Trimming pared 4 bases from V and 1 base from J, leaving 10 bases between. CDR1 and CDR2 (germline): SEHNR, FQNEAQ (reference sequence). The CDR3 runs 15 residues. The CDR3 reads CASSSPLENTGELFF. Written as DNA, the CDR3 is TGTGCCAGCAGCTCCCCGCTAGAGAACACCGGGGAGCTGTTTTTT.

This clonotype was counted at least ten times. The chain carries TRBV29-1 and TRBJ2-1, with D perhaps matching TRBD1 (5 bases). This CDR3 has 13 residues. V lost 2 bases to trimming and J lost 7 bases, with 12 bases between them. CDR1 is SQVTM and CDR2 is ANQGSEA in the germline V gene. The CDR3 protein is CSVERGSGNEQFF. In DNA form, the CDR3 reads TGCAGCGTTGAAAGGGGTAGTGGAAATGAGCAGTTCTTC.

There are a few counts of this clonotype. The chain joins TRBV11-2 to TRBJ2-1; a weak D match, TRBD2 (6 bases). The V gene lost 7 bases and the J gene lost 8 bases, with 18 bases spanning the gap. Germline CDR1 and CDR2: SGHAT and FQNNGV. The CDR3 sequence is 14 residues long. CDR3 residues: CASTRGDFLDEQFF. CDR3 nucleotide sequence: TGTGCCAGCACACGCGGGGATTTTTTAGATGAGCAGTTCTTC.

This clonotype was detected many times. The chain couples TRBV7-9 to TRBJ2-3, with 8 bases matching TRBD1. This CDR3 spans 16 amino acids. V lost 2 bases and J lost 0; bases outside the gene matches: 4. The V gene's germline CDR1 is SEHNR and CDR2 FQNEAQ (reference sequence). CDR3 sequence (DNA): TGTGCCAGCAGCTTATCAGGGGGCCCTAGCACAGATACGCAGTATTTT. Its protein product is CASSLSGGPSTDTQYF.

This clonotype was counted ten times or more. The chain couples TRBV7-3 to TRBJ2-3; D remains unclear. The CDR3 has 16 residues. Germline CDR1 and CDR2: SGHTA and FQGTGA. The V and J ends lost 0 bases and 1 base respectively, with 11 bases between them. The CDR3 region is CASSLTGSRGTDTQYF. As DNA, the CDR3 is TGTGCCAGCAGCTTAACCGGATCAAGGGGCACAGATACGCAGTATTTT.

This clonotype was recorded at least ten times. V gene TRBV6-1 combines with J gene TRBJ1-2; D is possibly TRBD1 (5 bases). Trimming stripped 6 bases from V and 6 bases from J, with 17 bases between. There are 14 residues in the CDR3. Germline V gene sequence: CDR1 MNHNS, CDR2 SASEGT. The CDR3 is CASSSRDALHGYTF. In DNA, the CDR3 is TGTGCCAGCAGCTCGCGGGACGCCCTTCATGGCTACACCTTC.

This clonotype was observed at least ten times. This chain joins TRBV7-9 and TRBJ2-5, with 9 nucleotides matching TRBD1. The CDR3 has 13 residues. V lost 6 bases, J lost 4 bases, and 3 bases stayed unmatched. The germline CDR1 and CDR2 sequences are SEHNR and FQNEAQ (reference sequence). Written as DNA, the CDR3 is TGTGCCAGCAGAGGGGGACAGGGAGAGACCCAGTACTTC. Its protein is CASRGGQGETQYF.

There are many counts of this clonotype. This sequence joins TRBV7-9 and TRBJ2-3, with TRBD2 identical over 8 bases. This CDR3 spans 16 amino acids. Trimming at V came to 2 bases and at J to 2 bases, leaving 6 bases not matched to a gene. Germline CDR1 SEHNR, CDR2 FQNEAQ (reference sequence). The CDR3 region is CASSLWRLATTDTQYF. CDR3 bases: TGTGCCAGCAGCTTATGGAGACTAGCGACCACAGATACGCAGTATTTT.

This clonotype was recorded at least ten times. This chain connects TRBV6-2 or TRBV6-3 to TRBJ2-7; D unresolved. CDR1 and CDR2 (germline): MNHEY, SVGEGT. There are 11 residues in the CDR3. V was clipped by 4 bases and J by 0 bases, with 1 base between them. The CDR3 here is CASSFSYEQYF. The CDR3 DNA is TGTGCCAGCAGTTTCTCCTACGAGCAGTACTTC.

Ten or more counts support this clonotype. The chain's CDR3 is CASSPGTANSPLHF. CDR3 nucleotide sequence: TGTGCCAGCAGCCCCGGGACGGCTAATTCACCCCTCCACTTT. This chain joins TRBV6-4 and TRBJ1-6; weak D call: TRBD1 (5 bases). The germline V gene encodes CDR1 MRHNA and CDR2 SNTAGT. V gave up 6 bases and J gave up 6 bases, with 12 bases separating them. This CDR3 is built from 14 residues.

This clonotype came up many times. The chain employs TRBV12-3 or TRBV12-4 and TRBJ1-5; the D gene is possibly TRBD1 (5 bases). Trimming cost V 5 bases and J 0 bases, with 17 bases left between them. The CDR3 length is 17 residues. CDR3 sequence (DNA): TGTGCCAGCAGTAGGAAGGGACGGATTAGTAGCAATCAGCCCCAGCATTTT. This sequence encodes CASSRKGRISSNQPQHF.

This clonotype occurred a few times. The chain employs TRBV27 and TRBJ2-1; D is unresolved. The CDR3 has 13 residues. V dropped 4 bases and J dropped 5 bases, with 9 bases sitting between them. Germline V gene data show CDR1 as MNHEY and CDR2 as SMNVEV (reference sequence). The CDR3 DNA sequence: TGTGCCAGCAGTTCCGACCTCGACAATGAGCAGTTCTTC. This sequence encodes CASSSDLDNEQFF.

This clonotype was seen a handful of times. V and J are TRBV6-1 and TRBJ1-1; possibly TRBD1 for D (6 bases). Trimming shortened V by 9 bases and J by 2 bases, and 10 bases separated the two germline ends. The CDR3 contains 12 residues. CDR1 MNHNS and CDR2 SASEGT come from the germline V gene. CDR3 region: CASEQGNTEAFF. The CDR3 nucleotides are TGTGCCAGTGAACAGGGAAACACTGAAGCTTTCTTT.

This clonotype came up many times. The chain is built from TRBV7-9 and TRBJ2-7; TRBD1 might be the D (5 bases). Trimming left V 4 bases short and J 4 bases short, with 8 bases between. This CDR3 contains 12 residues. The germline V gene encodes CDR1 SEHNR and CDR2 FQNEAQ (reference sequence). The CDR3 spells CASSSQGYEQYF. The CDR3 region has the DNA TGTGCCAGCAGCTCGCAGGGATACGAGCAGTACTTC.

Relative to its sample, this clonotype is medium-sized (0.01 to 0.1%). The CDR3 DNA reads TGTGCCAGCAGCTCGCCGGGACAGGGGAACTATGGCTACACCTTC. This sequence encodes CASSSPGQGNYGYTF. The V gene is TRBV5-6, the J gene TRBJ1-2; 10 nucleotides match TRBD1. The CDR3 contains 15 residues. Trimming removed 3 bases from V and 2 bases from J; junction bases left unmatched: 4. Germline V gene sequence: CDR1 SGHDT, CDR2 YYEEEE.

This clonotype occurred many times. This chain uses TRBV7-2 with TRBJ2-3; 11 nucleotides line up with TRBD2. Germline values: CDR1 SGHTA, CDR2 FQGNSA. J gave up 2 bases and V 5 bases, and 6 bases lay outside the gene matches. The CDR3 spans 16 residues. The CDR3 coding sequence is TGTGCCAGCAGCATACTAGCGGGGGTAGACACAGATACGCAGTATTTT. Its translation is CASSILAGVDTDTQYF. Together with reference TRBV7-2 and TRBJ2-3, the CDR3 gives the full variable domain: GAGVSQSPSNKVTEKGKDVELRCDPISGHTALYWYRQSLGQGLEFLIYFQGNSAPDKSGLPSDRFSAERTGGSVSTLTIQRTQQEDSAVYLCASSILAGVDTDTQYFGPGTRLTVL.

Many counts were recorded for this clonotype. The V call is TRBV30, the J call TRBJ2-7, with D maybe TRBD1 (6 bases). V lost 3 bases and J 3 bases, leaving 15 bases between the germline ends. CDR3 size: 14 residues. CDR1 is GTSNPN and CDR2 is SVGIG in the germline V gene (reference sequence). The CDR3 region has the DNA TGTGCCTGGAGACCCGGGACATGGATCTACGAGCAGTACTTC. It codes for CAWRPGTWIYEQYF.

This clonotype was counted a few times. The J gene is TRBJ2-3, the V gene TRBV28; a weak D match, TRBD2 (5 bases). Looked up from germline, CDR1 is MDHEN and CDR2 is SYDVKM. The CDR3 extends over 15 amino acids. V was cut by 3 bases and J by 0 bases, with 10 bases left in between. CDR3 in DNA: TGTGCCAGCAGTTTTAATCCGGGGAGCACAGATACGCAGTATTTT. It specifies CASSFNPGSTDTQYF.

Ten or more counts support this clonotype. The rearrangement joins TRBV6-2 or TRBV6-3 to TRBJ2-1; TRBD2 aligns across 13 bases. Germline V CDR1 and CDR2: MNHEY, SVGEGT. J lost 5 bases, V lost 7 bases, and 5 bases had no gene match. This CDR3 has 15 amino acids. The CDR3 reads CASIKGTSGNNEQFF. Here the CDR3 DNA reads TGTGCCAGCATCAAAGGGACTAGCGGGAACAATGAGCAGTTCTTC.

This clonotype has a count of ten or more. The chain links TRBV4-3 to TRBJ1-1, with unresolved D. The ends were cut back, 0 bases at V and 2 bases at J, with 13 bases in the middle. The CDR3 length is 16 residues. Germline V gene data show CDR1 as LGHNA and CDR2 as YSLEER. For the CDR3, the DNA is TGCGCCAGCAGCCAAGATGTCACAGAAACAAACACTGAAGCTTTCTTT. Translation gives CASSQDVTETNTEAFF.

The sample holds many counts of this clonotype. V usage is TRBV5-1 and J usage is TRBJ2-2; D gene unclear. V dropped 1 base and J dropped 0 bases, with 10 bases sitting between them. This CDR3 contains 16 residues. The germline V gene encodes CDR1 SGHRS and CDR2 YFSETQ. The CDR3 nucleotides read TGCGCCAGCAGCTTGTTGGCAGATTCGAACACCGGGGAGCTGTTTTTT. It codes for CASSLLADSNTGELFF.

This clonotype was observed at least ten times. V is TRBV6-2 or TRBV6-3 and J is TRBJ2-1, with TRBD1 as a possible D gene (6 bases). CDR3 size: 15 residues. V was clipped by 5 bases and J by 2 bases, with 13 bases between them. The V gene's germline CDR1 is MNHEY and CDR2 SVGEGT. The CDR3 DNA reads TGTGCCAGCAGTAAAGACAGGTACACCTACAATGAGCAGTTCTTC. It translates to CASSKDRYTYNEQFF.

This clonotype was seen many times. The V and J genes are TRBV20-1 and TRBJ1-5; 7 nucleotides line up with TRBD1. From germline, CDR1 is DFQATT and CDR2 SNEGSKA (reference sequence). The V and J ends lost 3 bases and 0 bases, in that order; junction bases with no gene match: 8. The CDR3 has 16 amino acids. CDR3 sequence (DNA): TGCAGTGCTAGGCCTCCAGGGGGAAATAGCAATCAGCCCCAGCATTTT. As protein: CSARPPGGNSNQPQHF.

This clonotype appeared many times. The rearrangement joins TRBV7-6 to TRBJ2-3, with 12 bases aligning to TRBD1. V shed 2 bases and J 6 bases; nucleotides not matched to a gene: 6. CDR3 length equals 16 residues. Germline loops: CDR1 SGHVS, CDR2 FNYEAQ. The CDR3 DNA sequence: TGTGCCAGCAGCTTACTGGGACAGGGGGCCCGGGATACGCAGTATTTT. Its protein product is CASSLLGQGARDTQYF.

CDR3 in amino acids: CASTRGGLNTGELFF. CDR3 sequence (DNA): TGTGCCAGCACTAGAGGGGGGCTCAACACCGGGGAGCTGTTTTTT. This chain joins TRBV2 and TRBJ2-2, with D possibly called TRBD1 or TRBD2 (6 bases each). Germline loops: CDR1 SNHLY, CDR2 FYNNEI. The CDR3 extends over 15 amino acids. Trimming stripped 7 bases from V and 2 bases from J, with 14 bases between.

Ten or more counts support this clonotype. The rearrangement joins TRBV7-2 to TRBJ1-6; D not certain. The germline CDR1 and CDR2 sequences are SGHTA and FQGNSA. This CDR3 comprises 15 residues. The V gene lost 8 bases and the J gene lost 0 bases, with 11 bases spanning the gap. CDR3 amino acids: CASGNRDSYNSPLHF. The CDR3 DNA is TGTGCCAGCGGGAATCGGGACTCCTATAATTCACCCCTCCACTTT.

This clonotype has a count of ten or more. This chain joins TRBV11-2 and TRBJ1-6; 8 bases match TRBD1. The germline V gene encodes CDR1 SGHAT and CDR2 FQNNGV. The CDR3 consists of 15 residues. Trimming removed 1 base from V and 10 bases from J; junction bases left unmatched: 6. The CDR3 is CASSLGDRGLSPLHF. The CDR3 DNA is TGTGCCAGCAGCTTAGGAGACAGGGGCTTGTCACCCCTCCACTTT.

The J gene is TRBJ2-7, the V gene TRBV27, with D perhaps matching TRBD1 (5 bases). With 4 bases removed from V and 4 bases from J, the gap between germline ends came to 23 bases. In germline, CDR1 is MNHEY, CDR2 SMNVEV (reference sequence). This CDR3 comprises 17 residues. The chain's CDR3 is CASSSYSQGGRIYEQYF. CDR3 in DNA: TGTGCCAGCAGTTCCTACTCTCAGGGTGGTAGGATATACGAGCAGTACTTC.

At least ten counts were recorded for this clonotype. The V and J genes are TRBV7-2 and TRBJ1-5, with 7 bases identical to TRBD1. This CDR3 comprises 15 residues. Germline V lookup: CDR1 SGHTA, CDR2 FQGNSA. Unmatched junction bases numbered 7, after V lost 2 bases and J lost 6 bases. The CDR3 nucleotides read TGTGCCAGCAGCTTACAGGGGGGAGTAAGTCAGCCCCAGCATTTT. Translated: CASSLQGGVSQPQHF. Supplemented by reference TRBV7-2 and TRBJ1-5, the full variable domain reads GAGVSQSPSNKVTEKGKDVELRCDPISGHTALYWYRQSLGQGLEFLIYFQGNSAPDKSGLPSDRFSAERTGGSVSTLTIQRTQQEDSAVYLCASSLQGGVSQPQHFGDGTRLSIL.

This clonotype was detected ten times or more. J is TRBJ2-1 and V is TRBV7-8, with TRBD1 identical over 8 bases. The CDR3 is 14 amino acids. Per germline, CDR1 SGHVS and CDR2 FQNEAQ. J was trimmed by 13 bases and V by 0 bases; bases with no gene match: 8. This chain's CDR3 is CASSLARGRGPQFF. CDR3 sequence (DNA): TGTGCCAGCAGCTTAGCAAGGGGCAGGGGGCCCCAGTTCTTC.

Many counts were recorded for this clonotype. This sequence joins TRBV7-2 and TRBJ2-3, with D possibly TRBD2 on 6 matching bases. Trimming took 1 base from V and 4 from J, leaving 12 bases between them. The CDR3 totals 15 residues. CDR1 SGHTA and CDR2 FQGNSA come from the germline V gene. The CDR3 nucleotides are TGTGCCAGCAGCTTAGAACTAGCCCAGGCAGATACGCAGTATTTT. Translated: CASSLELAQADTQYF.